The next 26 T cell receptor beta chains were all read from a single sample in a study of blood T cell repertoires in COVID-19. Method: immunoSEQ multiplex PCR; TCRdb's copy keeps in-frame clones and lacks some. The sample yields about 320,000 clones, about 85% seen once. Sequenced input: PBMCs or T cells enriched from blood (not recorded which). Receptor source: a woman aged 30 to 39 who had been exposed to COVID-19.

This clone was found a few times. The CDR3 coding sequence is TGTGCCAGTAGCCCACAGGGGGCGGCTTCACCCCTCCACTTT. Amino acid sequence: CASSPQGAASPLHF. V is TRBV19 and J is TRBJ1-6; 9 bases are a match to TRBD1. The CDR3 length is 14 residues. Germline V gene sequence: CDR1 LNHDA, CDR2 SQIVND (reference sequence). Germline trimming cut 6 bases from V and 9 bases from J; bases unmatched to any gene: 6.

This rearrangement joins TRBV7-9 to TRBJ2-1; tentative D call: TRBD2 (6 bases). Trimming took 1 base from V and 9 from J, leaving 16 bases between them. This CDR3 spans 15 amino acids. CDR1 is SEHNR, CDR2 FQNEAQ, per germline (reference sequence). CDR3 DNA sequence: TGTGCCAGCAGCTTAGACGGGGGTGGGAGGAGTGAGCAGTTCTTC. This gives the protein CASSLDGGGRSEQFF.

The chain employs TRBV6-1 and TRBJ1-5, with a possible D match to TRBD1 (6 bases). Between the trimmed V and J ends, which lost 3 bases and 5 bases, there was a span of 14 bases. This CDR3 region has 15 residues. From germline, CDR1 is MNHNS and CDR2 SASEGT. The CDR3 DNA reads TGTGCCAGCAGTGATGTCGGGGGGCTACATCAGCCCCAGCATTTT. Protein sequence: CASSDVGGLHQPQHF.

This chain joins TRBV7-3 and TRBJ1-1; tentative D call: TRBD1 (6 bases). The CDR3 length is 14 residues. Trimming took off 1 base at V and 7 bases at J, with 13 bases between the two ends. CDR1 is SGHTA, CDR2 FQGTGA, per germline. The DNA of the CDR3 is TGTGCCAGCAGCTTAAACGGGGGGGCGATTGAAGCTTTCTTT. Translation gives CASSLNGGAIEAFF.

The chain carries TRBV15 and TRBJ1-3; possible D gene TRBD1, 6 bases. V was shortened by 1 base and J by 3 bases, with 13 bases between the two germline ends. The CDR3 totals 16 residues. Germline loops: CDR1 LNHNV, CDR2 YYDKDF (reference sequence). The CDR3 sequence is CATSRGGGRNGNTIYF. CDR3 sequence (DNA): TGTGCCACCAGCAGAGGCGGGGGGCGGAATGGAAACACCATATATTTT.

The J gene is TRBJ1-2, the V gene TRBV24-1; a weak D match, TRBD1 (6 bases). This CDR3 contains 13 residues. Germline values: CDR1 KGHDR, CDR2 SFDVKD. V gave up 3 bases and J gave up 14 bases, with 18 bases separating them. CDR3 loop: CATSDRTAASSTF. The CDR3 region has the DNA TGTGCCACCAGTGATCGGACAGCCGCCTCTTCGACCTTC.

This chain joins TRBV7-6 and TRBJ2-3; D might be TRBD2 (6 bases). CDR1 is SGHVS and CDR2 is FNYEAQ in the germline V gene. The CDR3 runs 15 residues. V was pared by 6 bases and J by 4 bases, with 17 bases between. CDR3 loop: CASSLPPGLSDTQYF. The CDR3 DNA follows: TGTGCCAGCAGTCTACCTCCGGGACTGTCAGATACGCAGTATTTT.

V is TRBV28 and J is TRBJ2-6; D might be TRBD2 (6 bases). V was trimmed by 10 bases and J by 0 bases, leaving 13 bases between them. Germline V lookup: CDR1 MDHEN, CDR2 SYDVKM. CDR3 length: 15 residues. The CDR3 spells CAIYDGSSGANVLTF. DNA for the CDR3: TGTGCCATCTACGACGGGAGCTCTGGGGCCAACGTCCTGACTTTC. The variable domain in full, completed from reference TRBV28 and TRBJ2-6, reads DVKVTQSSRYLVKRTGEKVFLECVQDMDHENMFWYRQDPGLGLRLIYFSYDVKMKEKGDIPEGYSVSREKKERFSLILESASTNQTSMYLCAIYDGSSGANVLTFGAGSRLTVL.

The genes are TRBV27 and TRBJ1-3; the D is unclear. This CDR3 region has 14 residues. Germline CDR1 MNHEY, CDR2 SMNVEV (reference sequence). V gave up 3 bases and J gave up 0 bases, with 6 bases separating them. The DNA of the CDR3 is TGTGCCAGCAGTTTCGGGTCCTCTGGAAACACCATATATTTT. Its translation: CASSFGSSGNTIYF.

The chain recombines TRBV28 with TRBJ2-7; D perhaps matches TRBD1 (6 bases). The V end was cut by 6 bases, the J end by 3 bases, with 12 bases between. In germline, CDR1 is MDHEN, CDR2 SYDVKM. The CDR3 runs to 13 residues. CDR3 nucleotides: TGTGCCAGCAGGGACAGCTCCAACTACGAGCAGTACTTC. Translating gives CASRDSSNYEQYF. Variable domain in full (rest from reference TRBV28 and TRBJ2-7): DVKVTQSSRYLVKRTGEKVFLECVQDMDHENMFWYRQDPGLGLRLIYFSYDVKMKEKGDIPEGYSVSREKKERFSLILESASTNQTSMYLCASRDSSNYEQYFGPGTRLTVT.

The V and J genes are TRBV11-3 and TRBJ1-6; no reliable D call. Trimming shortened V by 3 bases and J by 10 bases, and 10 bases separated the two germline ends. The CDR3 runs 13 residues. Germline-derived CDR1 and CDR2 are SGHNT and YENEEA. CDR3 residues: CASSFREGSPLHF. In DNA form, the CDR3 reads TGTGCCAGCAGCTTCCGGGAAGGATCACCCCTCCACTTT. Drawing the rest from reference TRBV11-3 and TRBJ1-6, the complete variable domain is EAGVVQSPRYKIIEKKQPVAFWCNPISGHNTLYWYLQNLGQGPELLIRYENEEAVDDSQLPKDRFSAERLKGVDSTLKIQPAELGDSAVYLCASSFREGSPLHFGNGTRLTVT.

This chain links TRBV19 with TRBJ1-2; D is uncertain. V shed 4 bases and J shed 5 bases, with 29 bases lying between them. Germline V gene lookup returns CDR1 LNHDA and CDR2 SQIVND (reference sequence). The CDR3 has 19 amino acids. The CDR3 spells CASSNPVLQARRVWYGYTF. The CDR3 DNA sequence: TGTGCCAGTAGTAACCCCGTACTCCAGGCGAGGCGGGTATGGTATGGCTACACCTTC. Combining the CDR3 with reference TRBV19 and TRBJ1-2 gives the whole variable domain DGGITQSPKYLFRKEGQNVTLSCEQNLNHDAMYWYRQDPGQGLRLIYYSQIVNDFQKGDIAEGYSVSREKKESFPLTVTSAQKNPTAFYLCASSNPVLQARRVWYGYTFGSGTRLTVV.

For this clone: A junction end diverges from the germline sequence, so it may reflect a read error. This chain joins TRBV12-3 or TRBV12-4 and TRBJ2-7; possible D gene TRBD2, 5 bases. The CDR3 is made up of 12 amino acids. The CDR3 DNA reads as TGTGCCAGCAGTCTAGCTACGGGGGAGCAGTACTTC. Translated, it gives CASSLATGEQYF.

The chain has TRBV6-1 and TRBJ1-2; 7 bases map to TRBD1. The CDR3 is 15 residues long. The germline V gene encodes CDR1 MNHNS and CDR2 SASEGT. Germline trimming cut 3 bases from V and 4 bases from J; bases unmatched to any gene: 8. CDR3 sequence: CASSETQRGPYGYTF. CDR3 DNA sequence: TGTGCCAGCAGTGAGACACAGAGGGGGCCCTATGGCTACACCTTC.

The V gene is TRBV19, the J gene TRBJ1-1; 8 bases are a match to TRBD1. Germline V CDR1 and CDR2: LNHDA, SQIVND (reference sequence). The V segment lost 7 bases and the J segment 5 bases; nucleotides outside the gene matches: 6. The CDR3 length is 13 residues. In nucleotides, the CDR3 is TGTGCCAGTAAGGACAGGGAGTTAACTGAAGCTTTCTTT. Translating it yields CASKDRELTEAFF.

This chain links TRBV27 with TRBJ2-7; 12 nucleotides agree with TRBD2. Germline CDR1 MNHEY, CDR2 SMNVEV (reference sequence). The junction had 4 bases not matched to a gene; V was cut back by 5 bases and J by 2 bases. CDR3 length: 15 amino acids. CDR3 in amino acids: CASSIGLAGTYEQYF. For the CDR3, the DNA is TGTGCCAGCAGTATCGGACTAGCGGGGACCTACGAGCAGTACTTC.

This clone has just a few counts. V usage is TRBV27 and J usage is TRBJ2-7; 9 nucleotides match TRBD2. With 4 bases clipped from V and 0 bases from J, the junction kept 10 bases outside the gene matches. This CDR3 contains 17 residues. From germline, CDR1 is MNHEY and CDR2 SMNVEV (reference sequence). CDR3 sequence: CASSSLGVSGSSYEQYF. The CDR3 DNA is TGTGCCAGCAGTTCCTTAGGTGTTAGCGGGAGCTCCTACGAGCAGTACTTC.

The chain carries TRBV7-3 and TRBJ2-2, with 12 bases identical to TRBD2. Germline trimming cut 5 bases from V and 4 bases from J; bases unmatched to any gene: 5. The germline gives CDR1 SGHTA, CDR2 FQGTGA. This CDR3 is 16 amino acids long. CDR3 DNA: TGTGCCAGCAGCGACCTACTAGCGGGAGGCACCGGGGAGCTGTTTTTT. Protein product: CASSDLLAGGTGELFF.

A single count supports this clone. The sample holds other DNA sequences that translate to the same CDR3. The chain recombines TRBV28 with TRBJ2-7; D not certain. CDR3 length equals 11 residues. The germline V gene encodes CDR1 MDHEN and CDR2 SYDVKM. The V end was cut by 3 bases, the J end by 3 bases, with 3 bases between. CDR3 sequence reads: CASSFSYEQYF. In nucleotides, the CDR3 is TGTGCCAGCAGTTTCAGCTACGAGCAGTACTTC. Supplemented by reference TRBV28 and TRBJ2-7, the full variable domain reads DVKVTQSSRYLVKRTGEKVFLECVQDMDHENMFWYRQDPGLGLRLIYFSYDVKMKEKGDIPEGYSVSREKKERFSLILESASTNQTSMYLCASSFSYEQYFGPGTRLTVT.

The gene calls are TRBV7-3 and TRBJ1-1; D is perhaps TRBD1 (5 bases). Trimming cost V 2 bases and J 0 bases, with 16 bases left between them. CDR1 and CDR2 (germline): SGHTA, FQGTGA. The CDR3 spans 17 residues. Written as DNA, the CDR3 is TGTGCCAGCAGCTTATTCGGGGGTCCCTGGATGAACACTGAAGCTTTCTTT. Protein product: CASSLFGGPWMNTEAFF.

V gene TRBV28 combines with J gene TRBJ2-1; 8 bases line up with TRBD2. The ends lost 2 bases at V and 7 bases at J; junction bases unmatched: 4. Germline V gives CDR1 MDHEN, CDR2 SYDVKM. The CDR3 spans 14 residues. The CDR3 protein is CASSLGTSKNEQFF. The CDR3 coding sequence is TGTGCCAGCAGTTTAGGGACTAGTAAGAATGAGCAGTTCTTC.

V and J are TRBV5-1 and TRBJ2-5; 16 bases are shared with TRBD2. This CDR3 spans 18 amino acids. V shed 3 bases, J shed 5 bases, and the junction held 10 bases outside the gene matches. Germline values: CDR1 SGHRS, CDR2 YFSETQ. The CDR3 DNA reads TGCGCCAGCAGCTCACGGGGACTAGCGGGGGGGCCCGGTGAGACCCAGTACTTC. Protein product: CASSSRGLAGGPGETQYF.

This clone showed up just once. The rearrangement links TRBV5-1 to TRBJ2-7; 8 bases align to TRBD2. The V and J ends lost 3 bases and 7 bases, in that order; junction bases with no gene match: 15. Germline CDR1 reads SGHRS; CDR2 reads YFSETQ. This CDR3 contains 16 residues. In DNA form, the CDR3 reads TGCGCCAGCAGCTCGCCGGGGGCGGGGGGCCGTGGGGAGCAGTACTTC. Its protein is CASSSPGAGGRGEQYF.

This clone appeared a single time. CDR3 loop: CSASGQGWDYGYTF. Written as DNA, the CDR3 is TGCAGTGCTAGTGGACAGGGCTGGGACTATGGCTACACCTTC. J is TRBJ1-2 and V is TRBV20-1; 8 nucleotides match TRBD1. The length of the CDR3 is 14 residues. V lost 3 bases, J lost 3 bases, and 6 bases stayed unmatched. Looked up from germline, CDR1 is DFQATT and CDR2 is SNEGSKA (reference sequence).

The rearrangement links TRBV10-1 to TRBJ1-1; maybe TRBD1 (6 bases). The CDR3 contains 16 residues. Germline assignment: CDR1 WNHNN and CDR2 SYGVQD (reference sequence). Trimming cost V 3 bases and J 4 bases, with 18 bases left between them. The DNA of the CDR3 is TGCGCCAGCAGTGATAGTACGACAGGCCGGGGCACTGAAGCTTTCTTT. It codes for CASSDSTTGRGTEAFF.

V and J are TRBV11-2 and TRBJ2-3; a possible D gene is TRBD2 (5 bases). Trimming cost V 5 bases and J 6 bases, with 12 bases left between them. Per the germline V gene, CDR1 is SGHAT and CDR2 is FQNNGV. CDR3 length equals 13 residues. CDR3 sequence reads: CASSIGLQDTQYF. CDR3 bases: TGTGCCAGCAGCATAGGACTTCAGGATACGCAGTATTTT.